A selection of T cell receptor beta chains follows, all from one sample in a study of human T cells and chemical hapten exposure. In TCRdb, the RACE reads were re-called with MiXCR into one record per CDR3 protein. The table lists tens of thousands of distinct CDR3 sequences, 8.5% of them singletons, with approximately 3.7% in the top ten. The sample consisted of whole blood, taken in connection with sensitization to the hapten diphenylcyclopropenone (DPC). These receptor sequences come from a woman aged 45-59 years with alopecia areata. Some clones in this sample may be carry-over from other donors' samples. The CDR3 runs from the conserved cysteine through the conserved F or W. The D gene is left open where the match is weak. Size tells how often a clone was seen (once, few, many) or the class of an expanded clone, and some rows leave it out.

CDR3 length: 14; clone size: -; D gene: TRBD1; V gene: TRBV29-1; J gene: TRBJ2-5; CDR3 DNA: TGCAGCGTTGAGGGGGACAGGGGGCTAGAGACCCAGTACTTC; CDR3 protein: CSVEGDRGLETQYF
CDR3 length: 14; clone size: -; D gene: -; V gene: TRBV7-2; J gene: TRBJ2-3; CDR3 DNA: TGTGCCAGCAGCTTAGCGGGCACCCCGGATACGCAGTATTTT; CDR3 protein: CASSLAGTPDTQYF
CDR3 length: 15; clone size: -; D gene: TRBD2; V gene: TRBV5-1; J gene: TRBJ2-3; CDR3 DNA: TGCGCCAGCAGCTGGGGGACTAGTCCCATGGATACGCAGTATTTT; CDR3 protein: CASSWGTSPMDTQYF
CDR3 length: 17; clone size: -; D gene: -; V gene: TRBV4-2; J gene: TRBJ2-7; CDR3 DNA: TGTGCCAGCAGCCAAGCGCGAGGAGGTGGTGTGGGGCTCGAGCAGTACTTC; CDR3 protein: CASSQARGGGVGLEQYF
CDR3 length: 15; clone size: few; D gene: TRBD1; V gene: TRBV6-2/TRBV6-3; J gene: TRBJ2-3; CDR3 DNA: TGTGCCAGCACTCGGACAGGGGCTCGCACAGATACGCAGTATTTT; CDR3 protein: CASTRTGARTDTQYF
CDR3 length: 14; clone size: many; D gene: TRBD1; V gene: TRBV7-2; J gene: TRBJ2-7; CDR3 DNA: TGTGCCAGCAGTCTCCGGGACAGCTCCTACGAGCAGTACTTC; CDR3 protein: CASSLRDSSYEQYF
CDR3 length: 16; clone size: -; D gene: TRBD2; V gene: TRBV11-2; J gene: TRBJ2-7; CDR3 DNA: TGTGCCAGCAGCTTAGAGGCTAGCGGAAACTCCTACGAGCAGTACTTC; CDR3 protein: CASSLEASGNSYEQYF
CDR3 length: 13; clone size: few; D gene: -; V gene: TRBV29-1; J gene: TRBJ2-2; CDR3 DNA: TGCAGCGTTCACAGGGGAGGAACCGGGGAGCTGTTTTTT; CDR3 protein: CSVHRGGTGELFF
CDR3 length: 12; clone size: -; D gene: -; V gene: TRBV28; J gene: TRBJ2-7; CDR3 DNA: TGTGCCAGCAGTCCCGTTTCGTCCGAGCAGTACTTC; CDR3 protein: CASSPVSSEQYF
CDR3 length: 13; clone size: few; D gene: TRBD1; V gene: TRBV2; J gene: TRBJ1-1; CDR3 DNA: TGTGCCAGCAGCAAAGGGGGCGAAGTGAGAGCTTTCTTT; CDR3 protein: CASSKGGEVRAFF
CDR3 length: 14; clone size: many; D gene: TRBD2; V gene: TRBV29-1; J gene: TRBJ2-3; CDR3 DNA: TGCAGCGTGGGGACTAGCGGGTACACAGATACGCAGTATTTT; CDR3 protein: CSVGTSGYTDTQYF
CDR3 length: 15; clone size: few; D gene: TRBD1; V gene: TRBV12-3/TRBV12-4; J gene: TRBJ2-3; CDR3 DNA: TGTGCCAGCAGTCCCTCGGACAGGGTAGCAGATACGCAGTATTTT; CDR3 protein: CASSPSDRVADTQYF
CDR3 length: 16; clone size: few; D gene: -; V gene: TRBV6-5; J gene: TRBJ1-4; CDR3 DNA: TGTGCCAGCAGTTACACAGACCGTCTAAGTAATGAAAAACTGTTTTTT; CDR3 protein: CASSYTDRLSNEKLFF
CDR3 length: 14; clone size: few; D gene: TRBD2; V gene: TRBV20-1; J gene: TRBJ2-1; CDR3 DNA: TGCAGTGCTGTTAGCGGGAGAATAGCCAATGAGCAGTTCTTC; CDR3 protein: CSAVSGRIANEQFF